These T cell receptor beta chains were read from a single sample in a study of T-cell reconstitution after alpha-beta-depleted transplantation in children. TCRdb redid the calling of the PCR reads with MiXCR, one entry per CDR3 protein. The sample consists of a few hundred thousand distinct CDR3 sequences, around 21% of them appearing once. The specimen comprised PBMCs from the stem cell graft donor, sampled from the stem cell graft. Receptors originate from a human donor who donated a stem cell graft to a child with acute myeloid leukemia. The CDR3 runs from the conserved cysteine through the conserved F or W. D genes are given only for firm matches. Only some rows state a clone size, as once, few, many or a class for expanded clones.

V gene	J gene	clone size	D gene	CDR3 protein	CDR3 DNA
TRBV12-3/TRBV12-4	TRBJ1-5	few	-	CASENWGQPQHF	TGTGCCAGCGAAAACTGGGGTCAGCCCCAGCATTTT
TRBV7-5	TRBJ1-1	once	-	CISVSEAYWGDRTEAFF	-
TRBV6-5	TRBJ2-3	few	TRBD2	CASSYSGTSGSFTTQYF	TGTGCCAGCAGTTACTCGGGGACTAGCGGGAGTTTTACTACGCAGTATTTT
TRBV6-6	TRBJ2-3	few	-	CACSGRSTDTQYF	TGTGCCTGCAGCGGCAGAAGCACAGATACGCAGTATTTT
TRBV12-3/TRBV12-4	TRBJ2-5	few	-	CASRRGIQETQYF	TGTGCCAGTAGGCGGGGTATACAAGAGACCCAGTACTTC
TRBV6-5	TRBJ2-1	few	-	CASSWTVYNEQFF	TGTGCCAGCAGTTGGACAGTGTACAATGAGCAGTTCTTC
TRBV20-1	TRBJ2-1	-	-	CSVTLPSYNEQFF	TGCAGTGTCACACTCCCCTCCTACAATGAGCAGTTCTTC
TRBV25-1	TRBJ2-7	-	TRBD2	CASSEYFGTSGSYEQYF	TGTGCCAGCAGTGAGTATTTCGGGACTAGCGGATCATACGAGCAGTACTTC
TRBV12-3/TRBV12-4	TRBJ1-5	-	-	CASRRTDGADQPQHF	TGTGCCAGCAGACGAACCGACGGGGCCGATCAGCCCCAGCATTTT
TRBV29-1	TRBJ2-6	many	-	CSVEVSGANVLTF	TGCAGCGTTGAAGTCTCTGGGGCCAACGTCCTGACTTTC
TRBV20-1	TRBJ2-3	many	TRBD2	CSARDGGLASTDTQYF	TGCAGTGCTAGAGATGGAGGACTAGCGAGCACAGATACGCAGTATTTT
TRBV29-1	TRBJ2-5	many	TRBD2	CSVDGTSGRLEETQYF	TGCAGCGTCGATGGGACTAGCGGGAGGCTTGAAGAGACCCAGTACTTC
TRBV12-3/TRBV12-4	TRBJ2-6	few	TRBD2	CASRQTAGGANVLTF	TGTGCCAGCAGACAGACAGCGGGAGGGGCCAACGTCCTGACTTTC
TRBV20-1	TRBJ2-1	many	-	CSATSRLGNYNEQFF	TGCAGTGCTACGAGTAGGCTAGGGAATTACAATGAGCAGTTCTTC
TRBV9	TRBJ2-2	-	TRBD2	CASSLRLAGGRNTGELFF	TGTGCCAGCAGCCTTCGACTAGCGGGAGGAAGGAACACCGGGGAGCTGTTTTTT
TRBV29-1	TRBJ2-7	many	TRBD2	CSVVGGSYEQYF	TGCAGCGTTGTGGGCGGGAGCTACGAGCAGTACTTC
TRBV5-1	TRBJ2-7	few	TRBD2	CASSAASGYYEQYF	TGCGCCAGCAGTGCTGCTAGCGGCTACTACGAGCAGTACTTC
TRBV28	TRBJ2-3	-	TRBD1	CASSEDRATDTQYF	TGTGCCAGCAGTGAAGACAGGGCCACAGATACGCAGTATTTT
TRBV29-1	TRBJ1-1	many	-	CSVQLKLGGTEAFF	TGCAGCGTTCAGTTAAAACTTGGTGGCACTGAAGCTTTCTTT
TRBV28	TRBJ2-1	many	-	CASSSPRLASYNEQFF	TGTGCCAGCAGCTCCCCGAGGCTAGCCTCCTACAATGAGCAGTTCTTC
TRBV29-1	TRBJ2-1	-	TRBD2	CSVWSGLGLAYHEEFF	TGCAGCGTCTGGAGCGGATTGGGACTAGCATACCATGAGGAGTTCTTC
TRBV12-3/TRBV12-4	TRBJ1-5	many	-	CASRPSGEPQPQHF	TGTGCCAGCAGGCCCTCAGGGGAGCCTCAGCCCCAGCATTTT
TRBV29-1	TRBJ2-1	few	TRBD2	CSSRGGSSYNEQFF	TGCAGCTCTCGAGGCGGGAGCTCCTACAATGAGCAGTTCTTC
TRBV11-2	TRBJ2-1	-	-	CASTKSTGPPSYNEQFF	TGTGCCAGCACCAAAAGCACAGGGCCTCCGTCCTACAATGAGCAGTTCTTC
TRBV20-1	TRBJ2-1	many	-	CSARRVKDEQFF	TGCAGTGCTAGAAGAGTGAAGGATGAGCAGTTCTTC
TRBV5-5	TRBJ2-7	few	-	CASSLASGAGEQYF	TGTGCCAGCAGCTTGGCCTCAGGGGCAGGCGAGCAGTACTTC
TRBV7-9	TRBJ1-5	few	-	CASSPGGGSQPQHF	TGTGCCAGCAGCCCTGGGGGTGGGTCTCAGCCCCAGCATTTT
TRBV12-3/TRBV12-4	TRBJ2-1	-	TRBD1	CASTTGSYNEQFF	TGTGCCAGCACGACAGGGTCCTACAATGAGCAGTTCTTC
TRBV29-1	TRBJ1-3	-	-	CSVELGGNTIYF	TGCAGCGTTGAACTGGGTGGAAACACCATATATTTT
TRBV29-1	TRBJ2-2	many	-	CSVGDGNTGELFF	TGCAGCGTGGGGGACGGAAACACCGGGGAGCTGTTTTTT
TRBV12-3/TRBV12-4	TRBJ1-5	few	-	CASSLGVGGNQPQHF	TGTGCCAGCAGTTTGGGGGTCGGTGGCAATCAGCCCCAGCATTTT
TRBV5-1	TRBJ2-7	-	-	CASSHSTSPYEQYF	TGCGCCAGCAGTCACTCGACCTCACCCTACGAGCAGTACTTC
TRBV12-3/TRBV12-4	TRBJ1-1	-	-	CASRKTEAFF	TGTGCCAGCAGGAAGACTGAAGCTTTCTTT
TRBV5-1	TRBJ2-1	few	-	CASSLAGISSYNEQFF	TGCGCCAGCAGCTTGGCCGGGATTAGCTCCTACAATGAGCAGTTCTTC
TRBV20-1	TRBJ2-1	many	-	CSASPRIGYNEQFF	TGCAGTGCTAGCCCCAGGATAGGGTACAATGAGCAGTTCTTC
TRBV20-1	TRBJ2-2	few	TRBD2	CSARDLRKLAANTGELFF	TGCAGTGCTAGAGATTTGCGAAAGCTAGCGGCGAACACCGGGGAGCTGTTTTTT
TRBV20-1	TRBJ2-3	-	TRBD2	CSATLAGVPDTQYF	TGCAGTGCAACCCTAGCGGGAGTTCCAGATACGCAGTATTTT